This T cell receptor (beta chain) was profiled in a study of blood T cell repertoires in COVID-19. Study at large: Both acute and convalescent COVID-19 samples were obtained from the United States, Italy and Spain.

Germline CDR1 SQVTM, CDR2 ANQGSEA. The CDR3 is made up of 16 amino acids. V lost 4 bases and J lost 3; bases outside the gene matches: 11. Before being deemed recovered, Cohort 3 donors had two negative PCRs, clearance, or symptom resolution. In the authors' methods: Reference gene primer amplification in the assay estimated nucleated cell counts. Sequenced by immunoSEQ multiplex PCR; TCRdb stores in-frame clones only, minus some. From that table come the V and J calls and clone size; the DNA was used to work out D and trimming. Of some 490,000 clones in the sample, 70% to 90% are singletons; the top ten hold 7% to 10%.

The receptor was derived from a woman in her fifties or sixties who had recovered from COVID-19. Sequencing used PBMCs or T cells enriched from blood (not recorded which). The chain has TRBV29-1 and TRBJ2-1; 8 bases fit TRBD2. The CDR3 DNA reads TGCAGCGTTGTCCCGGAGCGGGGGACCTTCTACAATGAGCAGTTCTTC. As protein: CSVVPERGTFYNEQFF.